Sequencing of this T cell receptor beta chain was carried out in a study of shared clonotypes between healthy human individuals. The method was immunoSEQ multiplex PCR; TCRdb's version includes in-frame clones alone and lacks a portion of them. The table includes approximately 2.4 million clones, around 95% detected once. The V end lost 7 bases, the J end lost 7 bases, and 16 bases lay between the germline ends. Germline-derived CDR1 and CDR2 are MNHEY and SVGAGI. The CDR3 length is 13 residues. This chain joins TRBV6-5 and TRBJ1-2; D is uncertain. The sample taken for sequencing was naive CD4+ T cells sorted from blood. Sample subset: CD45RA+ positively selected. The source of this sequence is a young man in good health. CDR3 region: CASIGTFALGYTF. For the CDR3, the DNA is TGTGCCAGCATTGGCACTTTCGCCCTTGGCTACACCTTC.